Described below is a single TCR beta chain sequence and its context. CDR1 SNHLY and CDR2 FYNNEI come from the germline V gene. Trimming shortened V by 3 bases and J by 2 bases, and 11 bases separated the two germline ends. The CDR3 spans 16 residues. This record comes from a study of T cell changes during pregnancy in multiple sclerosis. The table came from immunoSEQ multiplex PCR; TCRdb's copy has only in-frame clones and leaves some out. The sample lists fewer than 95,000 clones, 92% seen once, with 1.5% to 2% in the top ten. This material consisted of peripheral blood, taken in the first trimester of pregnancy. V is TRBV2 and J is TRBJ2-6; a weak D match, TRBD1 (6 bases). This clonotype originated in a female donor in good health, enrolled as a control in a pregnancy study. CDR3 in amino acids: CASSDRGGPGANVLTF. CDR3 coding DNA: TGTGCCAGCAGTGACAGGGGCGGTCCTGGGGCCAACGTCCTGACTTTC.